This T cell receptor (beta chain) was documented in a study of PD-1 blockade in classical Hodgkin lymphoma (dated by TCRdb to the early 2020s). The study in broad terms: Nivolumab dosing was 3 mg/kg intravenously every 2 weeks, continuing until either disease progression or unacceptable toxicity. A peripheral blood immune signature of response to PD-1 blockade in classical Hodgkin lymphoma was defined using TCR beta sequencing and CyTOF. Study-level results and caveats: Lower diversity was seen in patients whose nivolumab began less than 1 year after ASCT, and these patients were left out of later analyses so that immune reconstitution would not confound the results. Trial patients with a complete response had baseline diversity similar to that of newly diagnosed patients, while partial responders and progressors had significantly lower diversity. The study covered only a single clinical trial cohort, and the causes of the repertoire differences, possibly disease activity or prior therapy, were still not defined. A significant rise by C4D1 was seen in CD4+ but not CD8+ TCR diversity (p=0.0027 vs p=0.16), with the rise being most apparent in complete responders (p=0.02). Baseline TCR diversity was reported as lower in newly diagnosed patients than in healthy donors, and lower still in relapsed/refractory patients.

In regard to this clone: Its specific antigen is unknown. One base away there is no much larger clone; base qualities are not given.

The germline V gene provides CDR1 SQVTM and CDR2 ANQGSEA. The CDR3 has 16 amino acids, counting the end cysteine and phenylalanine. This entry keeps only the CDR3 DNA: 48 bases, framed from base 1. For this chain, trimming is 2 bases at the V end and 0 bases at the J end, and the number of junction bases without a gene match is 6. Reading the label with the study, this specimen's time point is: cycle 1 day 1 (C1D1), immediately before nivolumab initiation. Every trial patient had relapsed following autologous stem cell transplantation, and prior brentuximab vedotin exposure was what differed among cohorts A, B and C. The trial cohort included roughly 60 patients with relapsed/refractory classical Hodgkin lymphoma, and each patient had a best overall response of complete response, partial response or progressive disease. In the multi-cohort phase II CheckMate 205 trial, trial patients received single-agent nivolumab. Best overall response was determined by an independent review committee according to the 2007 International Working Group response criteria. PBMCs from the trial were collected at three points: immediately before nivolumab initiation (C1D1), and during therapy at cycle 2 day 1 and cycle 4 day 1. After peripheral blood was drawn into 8 mL Vacutainer Cell Preparation Tubes, PBMCs were isolated by centrifugation and then cryopreserved.

Genomic DNA was extracted with the Qiagen DNeasy kit from unsorted PBMCs and from negatively selected CD4+ and CD8+ fractions. TCR beta CDR3 regions were amplified by immunoSEQ multiplex PCR using primers annealing to V and J segments. A synthetic immune receptor repertoire was used to minimize amplification bias, and any remaining bias was removed computationally after sequencing. Turning to the authors' computational methods: Repertoire diversity was quantified as the Shannon entropy index using custom Python scripts. Unsorted, CD4+ and CD8+ repertoires were examined separately, except in combined analyses, for which CD4+ and CD8+ sequences were merged in silico. A clone was considered expanded if an increase in frequency of at least 2-fold after treatment relative to C1D1 was found, and a pseudocount of 0.5 was applied to clones undetected at baseline. Clones with 0 or 1 copy at C1D1 were defined as singleton clones, while clones with 2 or more copies were defined as non-singleton clones. Clones expanded in unsorted samples were annotated as CD4+, CD8+ or unknown by matching protein sequences in sorted samples from the same patient. Wilcoxon tests on paired samples were used to test diversity changes from C1D1 to C4D1. TCRdb limited this immuneACCESS table to in-frame rearrangements with V and J called. A share of clones is missing; checked studies link under half to unresolved V genes, and the rest is unexplained. V, J and clone size reflect that table, while D and trimming were determined from the DNA. For this sample the table gives about 84,000 clones, of which about nine tenths were detected only once. Of the sample, 22% falls within the top ten clones.

The V and J genes are TRBV29-1 and TRBJ2-1; 8 of the junction bases match TRBD1. This receptor was identified in a human donor with classical Hodgkin lymphoma. Sequencing was performed on peripheral blood mononuclear cells (PBMCs), taken at baseline. The CDR3 protein is CSVEHRTGGSYNEQFF. The sequenced DNA: TGCAGCGTTGAACACCGTACAGGGGGCTCCTACAATGAGCAGTTCTTC.